Each of the 5 T cell receptor beta chains below was sequenced from the same sample in a study of T cell repertoires in cytomegalovirus infection. TCRdb ran MiXCR on the reads and lists one entry per CDR3 protein. This repertoire shows around 740,000 distinct CDR3 sequences, 35% found once; its top ten account for 2.5% to 3.5%. The sequencing input was PBMCs. The receptors come from a human donor in good health (CMV status not recorded). Some clones in this sample may be carry-over from other donors' samples.

The V and J genes are TRBV7-8 and TRBJ2-1, with D perhaps given as TRBD1 or TRBD2 (5 bases each). V was shortened by 5 bases and J by 8 bases, with 13 bases between the two germline ends. CDR3 length: 13 residues. CDR1 is SGHVS, CDR2 FQNEAQ, per germline. The CDR3 DNA is TGTGCCAGCAGCCCAGGGAGAAAAGATGAGCAGTTCTTC. It translates to CASSPGRKDEQFF.

The rearrangement joins TRBV6-1 to TRBJ2-2, with TRBD2 matching over 8 bases. The CDR3 has 16 residues. The germline CDR1 and CDR2 sequences are MNHNS and SASEGT. The ends lost 7 bases at V and 6 bases at J; junction bases unmatched: 13. In nucleotides, the CDR3 is TGTGCCAGCACCCCCTTTGGACTAGCAGGGGCCGGGGAGCTGTTTTTT. Translation: CASTPFGLAGAGELFF.

This clonotype has a handful of counts. V and J are TRBV19 and TRBJ2-1; either TRBD1 or TRBD2 may fit D (5 bases each). Germline CDR1 is LNHDA and CDR2 is SQIVND (reference sequence). The V end lost 6 bases, the J end lost 2 bases, and 8 bases lay between the germline ends. The CDR3 is 13 residues long. As DNA, the CDR3 is TGTGCCAGTAGGGGGACCGCCTACAATGAGCAGTTCTTC. Its translation: CASRGTAYNEQFF.

This clonotype occurred a few times. V gene TRBV7-2 combines with J gene TRBJ1-5; D is uncertain. Germline lookup yields CDR1 SGHTA and CDR2 FQGNSA. The CDR3 loop spans 14 amino acids. V lost 1 base and J lost 4, with 8 bases in between. CDR3 residues: CASSLEFINQPQHF. CDR3 nucleotide sequence: TGTGCCAGCAGCTTAGAGTTTATAAATCAGCCCCAGCATTTT.

The chain joins TRBV20-1 to TRBJ1-6; 9 nucleotides match TRBD1. V trimming: 6 bases; J trimming: 1 base; junction bases outside the gene matches: 7. Looked up from germline, CDR1 is DFQATT and CDR2 is SNEGSKA (reference sequence). The length of the CDR3 is 16 residues. For the CDR3, the DNA is TGCAGTGCCCTCGGGACAGGGAGTTCCTATAATTCACCCCTCCACTTT. Translating gives CSALGTGSSYNSPLHF.